This section outlines one T cell receptor beta chain sequence together with its context. V trimming: 4 bases; J trimming: 3 bases; junction bases outside the gene matches: 3. CDR1 is MNHEY and CDR2 is SVGEGT in the germline V gene. The CDR3 has 13 residues. This sample is drawn from a study of T cell responses to AZD1222 COVID-19 vaccine. TCRdb's copy holds only in-frame clones and misses some; the assay was immunoSEQ multiplex PCR. Of roughly 130,000 clones listed, 88% are singletons. The TCR originated in an adult in good health. The chain combines TRBV6-2 or TRBV6-3 with TRBJ2-7; 7 positions match TRBD1. The sample here was peripheral blood, taken on day 0 of AZD1222 vaccination. The CDR3: CASSSGQHYEQYF. Written as DNA, the CDR3 is TGTGCCAGCAGTTCGGGACAGCACTACGAGCAGTACTTC.